This entry lists 20 T cell receptor beta chains sequenced from one sample in a study of neurological immune-mediated disorders. TCRdb re-called the 5' RACE reads through MiXCR, storing one row per CDR3 protein. The table records 55,000 to 65,000 distinct CDR3 sequences, about 3.5% of them present only once. The sequencing input was PBMCs. Receptors originate from a woman aged 50 to 65 with multiple sclerosis.

This clonotype was seen many times. This sequence joins TRBV5-1 and TRBJ2-1; no firm D call. Germline lookup yields CDR1 SGHRS and CDR2 YFSETQ. V dropped 0 bases and J dropped 0 bases, with 7 bases sitting between them. This CDR3 region has 15 residues. The CDR3 region has the DNA TGCGCCAGCAGCTTGGGGTCCAGCTCCTACAATGAGCAGTTCTTC. Its protein product is CASSLGSSSYNEQFF.

Turning to this clonotype: A read error may explain this, as a much larger clone is one base away. The chain is built from TRBV4-3 and TRBJ2-3; D could derive from TRBD1 or TRBD2 (6 bases each). The length of the CDR3 is 14 residues. With 1 base removed from V and 9 bases from J, the gap between germline ends came to 14 bases. In germline, CDR1 is LGHNA, CDR2 YSLEER. The CDR3 region has the DNA TGCGCCAGCAGCCAAGGAGATTACGGGGGCACGCAGTATTTT. Its protein product is CASSQGDYGGTQYF.

This clonotype has a handful of counts. The chain carries TRBV5-1 and TRBJ2-5, with 8 bases matching TRBD1. CDR1 and CDR2 (germline): SGHRS, YFSETQ. The CDR3 has 15 residues. Trimming removed 0 bases from V and 2 bases from J; junction bases left unmatched: 3. In DNA form, the CDR3 reads TGCGCCAGCAGCTTGGCCAGGGGGCTTCAAGAGACCCAGTACTTC. Protein product: CASSLARGLQETQYF. The full variable domain, its missing parts supplied by reference TRBV5-1 and TRBJ2-5, is KAGVTQTPRYLIKTRGQQVTLSCSPISGHRSVSWYQQTPGQGLQFLFEYFSETQRNKGNFPGRFSGRQFSNSRSEMNVSTLELGDSALYLCASSLARGLQETQYFGPGTRLLVL.

The table lists this clonotype with many counts. The V gene is TRBV20-1, the J gene TRBJ2-2; D perhaps matches TRBD1 (7 bases). The length of the CDR3 is 18 residues. Trimming removed 1 base from V and 6 bases from J, with 24 bases in between. CDR1 and CDR2 (germline): DFQATT, SNEGSKA (reference sequence). The CDR3 bases are TGCAGTGCTAGAGGAGGCGGAGGGGGCGGATACTCCCCCGGGGAGCTGTTTTTT. Protein product: CSARGGGGGGYSPGELFF.

This clonotype appeared many times. This chain connects TRBV27 to TRBJ2-1; D unresolved. Germline assignment: CDR1 MNHEY and CDR2 SMNVEV (reference sequence). V lost 3 bases and J 4 bases, leaving 10 bases between the germline ends. This CDR3 region has 14 residues. CDR3 sequence: CASSFGLGYNEQFF. Here the CDR3 DNA reads TGTGCCAGCAGTTTCGGGCTAGGTTACAATGAGCAGTTCTTC.

This clonotype was detected many times. The V gene is TRBV20-1, the J gene TRBJ2-3; 12 bases match TRBD2. Germline V CDR1 and CDR2: DFQATT, SNEGSKA (reference sequence). This CDR3 is built from 13 residues. CDR3: CSLAGGSTDTQYF. The CDR3 region has the DNA TGCAGCCTAGCGGGAGGGAGCACAGATACGCAGTATTTT.

This clonotype was counted ten times or more. The chain combines TRBV5-8 with TRBJ2-7; TRBD1 matches 12 bases. The CDR3 has 17 residues. The trim removed 2 bases at V and 3 bases at J, leaving 9 bases unmatched. CDR1 is SGHTS and CDR2 is YDEGEE in the germline V gene. This CDR3 is CASSFLSRDRGHYEQYF. DNA of the CDR3: TGTGCCAGCAGCTTCCTATCCCGGGACAGGGGGCACTACGAGCAGTACTTC.

This clonotype has at least ten counts. The chain joins TRBV29-1 to TRBJ2-7; 8 nucleotides align to TRBD1. This CDR3 comprises 16 residues. The V and J ends lost 0 bases and 0 bases, in that order; junction bases with no gene match: 7. CDR1 and CDR2 (germline): SQVTM, ANQGSEA. CDR3 nucleotides: TGCAGCGTTGAAGAACGCCGGACAGGGTCCTCCTACGAGCAGTACTTC. Translation: CSVEERRTGSSYEQYF.

In this sample, this clonotype turned up many times. This chain connects TRBV21-1 to TRBJ2-7; TRBD2 is taken as the D call from the table, unchecked against the DNA. TRBV21-1 is termed a pseudogene. The CDR3 is 18 amino acids. The CDR3 DNA reads as TGTGCCAGCAGCAAACGAAAACTAGCGGGAGGTGTGGCCTACGAGCAGTACTTC. It yields the protein CASSKRKLAGGVAYEQYF.

This clonotype appeared many times. The chain carries TRBV28 and TRBJ2-7, with 8 bases matching TRBD1. V shed 7 bases, J shed 6 bases, and the junction held 11 bases outside the gene matches. This CDR3 has 14 residues. Germline V gives CDR1 MDHEN, CDR2 SYDVKM. CDR3 region: CASTRADRVSEQYF. DNA for the CDR3: TGTGCCAGCACAAGGGCGGACAGGGTGAGCGAGCAGTACTTC.

This clonotype has ten or more counts. This sequence joins TRBV5-8 and TRBJ1-1; no clear D gene. Looked up from germline, CDR1 is SGHTS and CDR2 is YDEGEE. The CDR3 extends over 13 amino acids. With 0 bases removed from V and 4 bases from J, the gap between germline ends came to 7 bases. CDR3 residues: CASSLAHGTEAFF. The CDR3 region has the DNA TGTGCCAGCAGCTTGGCACATGGCACTGAAGCTTTCTTT.

This clonotype was seen at least ten times. J is TRBJ1-1 and V is TRBV5-1, with TRBD1 identical over 8 bases. Germline trimming cut 6 bases from V and 1 base from J; bases unmatched to any gene: 5. The CDR3 spans 14 residues. Germline values: CDR1 SGHRS, CDR2 YFSETQ. The CDR3 sequence: CASTGTGSNTEAFF. CDR3 nucleotides: TGCGCCAGCACCGGGACAGGATCGAACACTGAAGCTTTCTTT.

The gene calls are TRBV7-3 and TRBJ2-3; D not resolved. CDR3 length: 15 amino acids. V shed 0 bases and J shed 5 bases, with 12 bases lying between them. Germline-derived CDR1 and CDR2 are SGHTA and FQGTGA. The CDR3 coding sequence is TGTGCCAGCAGCTTAACAGTACCCCCGGAAGATACGCAGTATTTT. It codes for CASSLTVPPEDTQYF.

This clonotype has a count of ten or more. The chain is built from TRBV7-2 and TRBJ1-1; D is unresolved. CDR3 length: 14 amino acids. Trimming cost V 2 bases and J 0 bases, with 7 bases left between them. The germline V gene encodes CDR1 SGHTA and CDR2 FQGNSA. The CDR3 reads CASSLINVNTEAFF. CDR3 bases: TGTGCCAGCAGCTTAATAAACGTGAACACTGAAGCTTTCTTT. Using reference TRBV7-2 and TRBJ1-1 for the parts outside the CDR3, the full variable domain is GAGVSQSPSNKVTEKGKDVELRCDPISGHTALYWYRQSLGQGLEFLIYFQGNSAPDKSGLPSDRFSAERTGGSVSTLTIQRTQQEDSAVYLCASSLINVNTEAFFGQGTRLTVV.

This clonotype was seen at least ten times. The gene calls are TRBV10-3 and TRBJ1-5; D perhaps matches TRBD1 (6 bases). This CDR3 comprises 16 residues. V lost 7 bases and J 0 bases, leaving 16 bases between the germline ends. CDR1 is ENHRY and CDR2 is SYGVKD in the germline V gene. The CDR3 sequence: CAIITGTANSNQPQHF. The CDR3 nucleotides are TGTGCCATCATAACAGGGACGGCGAATAGCAATCAGCCCCAGCATTTT.

This clonotype showed up just a few times. J is TRBJ1-1 and V is TRBV19; D is possibly TRBD1 (6 bases). V lost 3 bases and J 5 bases, leaving 13 bases between the germline ends. The CDR3 runs 14 residues. The germline gives CDR1 LNHDA, CDR2 SQIVND (reference sequence). Here the CDR3 reads CASSMRDQGTEAFF. DNA for the CDR3: TGTGCCAGTAGTATGAGGGACCAGGGGACTGAAGCTTTCTTT. Together with reference TRBV19 and TRBJ1-1, the CDR3 gives the full variable domain: DGGITQSPKYLFRKEGQNVTLSCEQNLNHDAMYWYRQDPGQGLRLIYYSQIVNDFQKGDIAEGYSVSREKKESFPLTVTSAQKNPTAFYLCASSMRDQGTEAFFGQGTRLTVV.

This clonotype turned up a few times. The rearrangement links TRBV20-1 to TRBJ2-5; 11 bases align to TRBD1. The CDR3 contains 14 residues. With V trimmed by 3 bases and J by 5 bases, 5 bases remained unmatched. The germline V gene has CDR1 DFQATT and CDR2 SNEGSKA (reference sequence). This CDR3 is CSARGGTGGETQYF. The CDR3 DNA reads as TGCAGTGCTAGGGGAGGGACAGGGGGGGAGACCCAGTACTTC.

In regard to this clonotype: Just one base apart from a much larger clone, this may be a read error. The chain combines TRBV4-3 with TRBJ2-5, with D unresolved. Germline CDR1 LGHNA, CDR2 YSLEER. Trimming took 0 bases from V and 6 from J, leaving 11 bases between them. The CDR3 covers 14 residues. The CDR3 DNA reads TGCGCCAGCAGCCAAGATAAAGCAACCAAGACCCAGTACTTC. This gives the protein CASSQDKATKTQYF.

Details on this clonotype: A clone one base away is much larger, so this may be a read error. The chain carries TRBV20-1 and TRBJ1-5, with D uncertain. Looked up from germline, CDR1 is DFQATT and CDR2 is SNEGSKA (reference sequence). The CDR3 totals 15 residues. Trimming removed 0 bases from V and 6 bases from J, with 15 bases in between. In nucleotides, the CDR3 is TGCAGTGCTAGAGATGTGCAGAGTAATGGTCAGCCCCAGCATTTT. It codes for CSARDVQSNGQPQHF.

Turning to this clonotype: A much larger clone is a single base away; this may be a read error. This rearrangement joins TRBV20-1 to TRBJ2-1, with TRBD1 matching 7 bases. CDR1 DFQATT and CDR2 SNEGSKA come from the germline V gene (reference sequence). This CDR3 is built from 14 residues. The trim removed 7 bases at V and 5 bases at J, leaving 11 bases unmatched. In nucleotides, the CDR3 is TGCAGTGTGGCCGGGACAGAACCCCACAATGAGCAGTTCTTC. Encoded protein: CSVAGTEPHNEQFF.